This T cell receptor beta chain derives from a study of T cells after posttransplantation cyclophosphamide. Findings and limits, study-wide: Later post-transplant blood repertoires were often dominated by donor CD8+ memory clones.

CDR1 SGDLS and CDR2 YYNGEE come from the germline V gene. J lost 4 bases, V lost 4 bases, and 2 bases had no gene match. The CDR3 runs 15 residues. Repertoires were generated with immunoSEQ multiplex PCR, while TCRdb's copy carries only in-frame clones and drops some. This table holds more than 25,000 clones with no singletons; the top ten claim about 1.5%. This clone was recorded at least ten times. Its target is unknown. This chain connects TRBV9 to TRBJ2-1; 13 bases align to TRBD2. Sequencing was performed on PBMCs. This clonotype originated in a man aged 45 to 65 in good health, CMV-negative, and a related stem cell transplant donor. The CDR3 coding sequence is TGTGCCAGCAGCAGACTAGCGGGGGGATACAATGAGCAGTTCTTC. Translating gives CASSRLAGGYNEQFF. The full variable domain, with the rest looked up from reference TRBV9 and TRBJ2-1, is DSGVTQTPKHLITATGQRVTLRCSPRSGDLSVYWYQQSLDQGLQFLIQYYNGEERAKGNILERFSAQQFPDLHSELNLSSLELGDSALYFCASSRLAGGYNEQFFGPGTRLTVL.